This TCR beta chain was captured in a study of T-cell reconstitution after alpha-beta-depleted transplantation in children. Study-wide findings and caveats: T-cell counts and diversity at one year following transplant were attributed mainly to newly produced T cells. Alpha-beta T cells present about two months after transplant were reported to originate from several hundred expanded graft clones. After transplant, high TCRbeta diversity at day 60 in some patients arose from surviving recipient T cells and thymic progenitors.

This clonotype was detected only a few times. Its specificity is not known. Unique molecular identifiers were used to barcode this TCRbeta library. In TCRdb, the PCR reads were re-called with MiXCR into one record per CDR3 protein. The sample yields about 58,000 distinct CDR3 sequences, approximately 43% seen once. The receptor was isolated from a male patient under 18 who had a stem cell transplant for acute lymphoblastic leukemia, so the T cells may come from the graft donor. The sequencing here drew on PBMCs, mostly from graft donor cells, taken 360 days after TCRalphabeta/CD19-depleted stem cell transplant.

The CDR3 DNA reads TGTGCCAGCAGCTTGGGCAGCACGGAGACCCAGTACTTC. This gives the protein CASSLGSTETQYF. The chain has TRBV5-6 and TRBJ2-5; D is ambiguous. The CDR3 covers 13 residues. V lost 0 bases and J 5 bases, leaving 8 bases between the germline ends. The germline V gene has CDR1 SGHDT and CDR2 YYEEEE.